These T cell receptor beta chains were read from a single sample in a study of shared clonotypes between healthy human individuals. Measured with immunoSEQ multiplex PCR; TCRdb has only the in-frame clones, and not every one. The sample has 950,000 to 1,300,000 clones; around 76% are singletons. Sequenced input: memory CD4+ T cells sorted from blood. All receptors derive from a man between 18 and 35 years old in good health. Both conserved end residues are part of each CDR3. The D gene is left open where the match is weak. Where a row states a size, it is once, few, many or the class of an expanded clone; other rows omit it.

>TRBV6-1|NA|TRBJ2-3|NA
CASSLGGSTDTQYF
TGTGCCAGCAGTTTGGGGGGAAGCACAGATACGCAGTATTTT
>TRBV5-1|NA|TRBJ2-5|NA
CASSLGAGLARETQYF
TGCGCCAGCAGCTTGGGGGCCGGCCTAGCGCGGGAGACCCAGTACTTC
>TRBV28|NA|TRBJ2-2|NA
CASSSSGNTGELFF
TGTGCCAGCAGTTCATCAGGGAACACCGGGGAGCTGTTTTTT
>TRBV5-1|NA|TRBJ1-1|NA
CASSVNVGGEPEAFF
TGCGCCAGCAGCGTCAACGTGGGGGGAGAACCTGAAGCTTTCTTT
>TRBV7-9|NA|TRBJ1-2|NA
CASSITAQGSYGYTF
TGTGCCAGCAGCATAACCGCTCAGGGGTCGTATGGCTACACCTTC
>TRBV19|NA|TRBJ1-1|NA
CASKQAAWGNTEAFF
TGTGCCAGTAAACAGGCCGCTTGGGGTAACACTGAAGCTTTCTTT
>TRBV5-1|NA|TRBJ2-5|TRBD2
CASSLDGLAGRETQYF
TGCGCCAGCAGCTTGGATGGACTAGCGGGAAGAGAGACCCAGTACTTC
>TRBV5-1|NA|TRBJ1-2|TRBD1
CASSLAGGGAGGYTF
TGCGCCAGCAGCTTGGCCGGAGGGGGCGCCGGTGGCTACACCTTC
>TRBV30|once|TRBJ1-1|NA
CAWSVREGEAFF
TGTGCCTGGAGTGTACGGGAGGGTGAAGCTTTCTTT
>TRBV5-6|few|TRBJ1-1|TRBD1
CASSKTGLNTEAFF
TGTGCCAGCAGCAAGACAGGGTTGAACACTGAAGCTTTCTTT
>TRBV2|NA|TRBJ2-1|NA
CASREQGNEQFF
TGTGCCAGCAGGGAACAGGGCAATGAGCAGTTCTTC
>TRBV27|few|TRBJ2-2|NA
CASSRQDENGELFF
TGTGCCAGCAGCCGACAGGACGAGAACGGGGAGCTGTTTTTT
>TRBV4-3|medium-sized|TRBJ1-6|NA
CASSDQHNSPLHF
TGCGCCAGCAGCGATCAGCATAATTCACCCCTCCACTTT
>TRBV9|NA|TRBJ1-2|NA
CASSVGGPSFNYGYTF
TGTGCCAGCAGCGTAGGCGGTCCCAGCTTTAACTATGGCTACACCTTC
>TRBV2|many|TRBJ1-6|NA
CASSWGLDNSPLHF
TGTGCCAGCTCTTGGGGTCTGGATAATTCACCCCTCCACTTT
>TRBV29-1|many|TRBJ2-5|NA
CSVEEVTQYF
TGCAGCGTTGAAGAAGTAACCCAGTACTTC
>TRBV19|NA|TRBJ2-2|TRBD1
CASSRNGQAPGELFF
TGTGCCAGTAGCCGCAACGGACAGGCTCCCGGGGAGCTGTTTTTT
>TRBV2|NA|TRBJ2-6|NA
CASSEQGSGANVLTF
TGTGCCAGCAGTGAACAAGGGTCTGGGGCCAACGTCCTGACTTTC
>TRBV7-2|NA|TRBJ1-6|TRBD1
CASSFGQGGNSPLHF
TGTGCCAGCAGCTTCGGACAGGGGGGCAATTCACCCCTCCACTTT
>TRBV5-8|NA|TRBJ1-5|TRBD1
CASSLGTGYSNQPQHF
TGTGCCAGCAGCCTAGGGACAGGGTATAGCAATCAGCCCCAGCATTTT
>TRBV6-5|NA|TRBJ2-7|NA
CASSQDGYEQYF
TGTGCCAGCAGTCAGGACGGTTACGAGCAGTACTTC
>TRBV7-2|NA|TRBJ1-4|NA
CASSLSPPGAHEKLFF
TGTGCCAGCAGCTTATCCCCCCCCGGGGCCCATGAAAAACTGTTTTTT
>TRBV14|NA|TRBJ2-7|TRBD2
CASSLTSGSYKYF
TGTGCCAGCAGCCTAACTAGCGGGAGCTATAAGTACTTC
>TRBV28|NA|TRBJ2-3|NA
CASNNDRATDTQYF
TGTGCCAGCAATAATGACCGCGCCACAGATACGCAGTATTTT
>TRBV10-1|NA|TRBJ2-3|NA
CASSEYGASTDTQYF
TGCGCCAGCAGTGAGTATGGGGCTAGCACAGATACGCAGTATTTT
>TRBV5-5|NA|TRBJ1-5|TRBD1
CASTPREGAAQPQHF
TGTGCCAGCACCCCCCGGGAGGGGGCAGCGCAGCCCCAGCATTTT
>TRBV5-4|NA|TRBJ2-7|TRBD1
CASSRQGEGYEQYF
TGTGCCAGCAGCCGACAGGGGGAAGGATACGAGCAGTACTTC
>TRBV5-1|NA|TRBJ2-7|TRBD2
CASSLAPGLAGNEQYF
TGCGCCAGCAGCTTGGCACCGGGACTAGCGGGGAACGAGCAGTACTTC
>TRBV6-6|NA|TRBJ1-1|NA
CASSNGQTGAFF
TGTGCCAGCAGTAATGGACAGACGGGAGCTTTCTTT
>TRBV30|NA|TRBJ1-5|NA
CAWSIDPPGVQPQHF
TGTGCCTGGAGTATCGATCCTCCGGGGGTTCAGCCCCAGCATTTT
>TRBV7-9|NA|TRBJ1-2|NA
CASSLAAGATDYGYTF
TGTGCCAGCAGCTTAGCGGCAGGGGCCACGGACTATGGCTACACCTTC
>TRBV10-2|once|TRBJ2-6|TRBD1
CASRFPRQGTGANVLTF
TGCGCCAGCCGGTTCCCGAGACAGGGGACTGGGGCCAACGTCCTGACTTTC
>TRBV19|NA|TRBJ1-2|TRBD1
CASSTRGTGLIYGYTF
TGTGCCAGTAGTACCCGAGGGACAGGCCTAATCTATGGCTACACCTTC
>TRBV19|NA|TRBJ1-6|NA
CASSMSKAAGSPLHF
TGTGCCAGTAGTATGTCGAAGGCCGCCGGTTCACCCCTCCACTTT
>TRBV6-1|NA|TRBJ1-1|NA
CASSIVRAMNTEAFF
TGTGCCAGCAGTATAGTCAGGGCAATGAACACTGAAGCTTTCTTT
>TRBV30|NA|TRBJ2-7|TRBD2
CAWSVLAPYEQYF
TGTGCCTGGAGTGTACTAGCGCCCTACGAGCAGTACTTC
>TRBV9|NA|TRBJ2-1|NA
CASSVGQPRQDEQFF
TGTGCCAGCAGCGTCGGCCAGCCGAGGCAGGATGAGCAGTTCTTC
>TRBV19|NA|TRBJ2-7|NA
CASSTVPGSSYEQYF
TGTGCCAGTAGTACCGTCCCGGGTAGCTCCTACGAGCAGTACTTC
>TRBV7-9|NA|TRBJ1-6|TRBD1
CASSPSGTGVYNSPLHF
TGTGCCAGCAGCCCATCGGGGACAGGGGTATATAATTCACCCCTCCACTTT
>TRBV5-4|NA|TRBJ1-4|NA
CASSLGGEDEKLFF
TGTGCCAGCAGCTTGGGGGGGGAGGATGAAAAACTGTTTTTT
>TRBV6-5|NA|TRBJ2-7|NA
CASSRGLGEQYF
TGTGCCAGCAGCCGAGGACTGGGGGAGCAGTACTTC
>TRBV5-4|NA|TRBJ1-6|TRBD1
CASKTGVGSPLHF
TGTGCCAGTAAGACAGGGGTTGGTTCACCCCTCCACTTT
>TRBV2|NA|TRBJ1-1|NA
CASSDRRGSTEAFF
TGTGCCAGCAGTGATCGGAGAGGGAGCACTGAAGCTTTCTTT
>TRBV7-9|once|TRBJ2-7|TRBD2
CASKRGAGGPHEQYF
TGTGCCAGCAAAAGGGGGGCGGGAGGGCCCCACGAGCAGTACTTC
>TRBV28|once|TRBJ2-7|NA
CASLKAGASYEQYF
TGTGCCAGCTTAAAAGCCGGGGCCTCCTACGAGCAGTACTTC
>TRBV5-1|NA|TRBJ2-2|NA
CASSLVAGTGELFF
TGCGCCAGCAGCTTGGTTGCGGGGACCGGGGAGCTGTTTTTT
>TRBV6-5|few|TRBJ2-3|TRBD1
CASSPETGGTDTQYF
TGTGCCAGCAGTCCCGAGACAGGGGGGACAGATACGCAGTATTTT
>TRBV5-1|NA|TRBJ1-1|NA
CASSRSGMNTEAFF
TGCGCCAGCAGCCGGTCAGGGATGAACACTGAAGCTTTCTTT
>TRBV19|NA|TRBJ2-2|NA
CASSPSGVPTGELFF
TGTGCCAGTAGCCCCTCAGGGGTCCCCACCGGGGAGCTGTTTTTT
>TRBV7-9|NA|TRBJ2-5|NA
CASSLALNMETQYF
TGTGCCAGCAGCTTAGCGCTGAATATGGAGACCCAGTACTTC